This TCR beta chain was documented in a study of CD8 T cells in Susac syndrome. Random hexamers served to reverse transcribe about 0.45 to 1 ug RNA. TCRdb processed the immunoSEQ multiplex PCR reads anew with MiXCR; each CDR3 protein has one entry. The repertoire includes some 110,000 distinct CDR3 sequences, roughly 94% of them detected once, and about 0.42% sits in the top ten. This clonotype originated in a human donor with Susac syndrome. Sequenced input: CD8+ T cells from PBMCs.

CDR3 residues: CASSSGLEASYGYTF. CDR3 in DNA: TGTGCCAGCAGTTCGGGCCTGGAAGCCTCCTATGGCTACACCTTC. V is TRBV27 and J is TRBJ1-2; D gene unclear. V was cut by 4 bases and J by 4 bases, with 16 bases left in between. The germline CDR1 and CDR2 sequences are MNHEY and SMNVEV (reference sequence). There are 15 residues in the CDR3.